The 27 T cell receptor beta chains below were found in one sample sequenced in a study of cytomegalovirus exposure and HLA in healthy donors. Only in-frame clones appear in the TCRdb table, and some are missing; sequencing was by immunoSEQ multiplex PCR. Among over 120,000 clones, 90% were seen once, and the ten largest hold roughly 6.7%. Input material: PBMCs. The receptor source for this set is a woman aged 30 to 39 in good health and CMV-seropositive.

The gene calls are TRBV11-2 and TRBJ2-7, with D perhaps TRBD2 (5 bases). Trimming shortened V by 4 bases and J by 0 bases, and 22 bases separated the two germline ends. The CDR3 loop spans 18 amino acids. The germline V gene has CDR1 SGHAT and CDR2 FQNNGV. CDR3 region: CASSSLTPGVGSSYEQYF. The CDR3 DNA is TGTGCCAGCAGCTCCCTAACCCCCGGCGTAGGGAGCTCCTACGAGCAGTACTTC.

In regard to this clone: One end of the junction varies from germline; a read error may be responsible. This chain links TRBV7-7 with TRBJ2-1; 8 bases map to TRBD2. This CDR3 comprises 15 residues. Germline V CDR1 and CDR2: SSHAT, FNYEAQ (reference sequence). As DNA, the CDR3 is TGTGCTAGCAGCAACGGCGGGGGGAGTTTGGATGAGCAGTTCTTC. Amino acids: CASSNGGGSLDEQFF. The complete variable domain, with remaining parts taken from reference TRBV7-7 and TRBJ2-1, reads GAGVSQSPRYKVTKRGQDVTLRCDPISSHATLYWYQQALGQGPEFLTYFNYEAQPDKSGLPSDRFSAERPEGSISTLTIQRTEQRDSAMYRCASSNGGGSLDEQFFGPGTRLTVL.

The chain has TRBV18 and TRBJ1-3, with D unclear. In germline, CDR1 is KGHSH, CDR2 LQKENI. This CDR3 spans 16 amino acids. Trimming removed 1 base at V and 8 bases at J, with 18 bases between. The CDR3 reads CASSPLRPLAADTIYF. CDR3 nucleotide sequence: TGTGCCAGCTCACCACTCCGGCCATTGGCGGCTGACACCATATATTTT.

This chain connects TRBV2 to TRBJ1-1; TRBD1 matches 7 bases. Trimming cost V 5 bases and J 7 bases; bases outside gene matches: 19. There are 17 residues in the CDR3. Germline-derived CDR1 and CDR2 are SNHLY and FYNNEI. CDR3 nucleotide sequence: TGTGCCAGCAGTTCCACCGGGACAGCGCGAAGTTTAGGTGAAGCTTTCTTT. This encodes CASSSTGTARSLGEAFF. Drawing the rest from reference TRBV2 and TRBJ1-1, the complete variable domain is EPEVTQTPSHQVTQMGQEVILRCVPISNHLYFYWYRQILGQKVEFLVSFYNNEISEKSEIFDDQFSVERPDGSNFTLKIRSTKLEDSAMYFCASSSTGTARSLGEAFFGQGTRLTVV.

This rearrangement joins TRBV11-2 to TRBJ2-3; a weak D match, TRBD2 (6 bases). The CDR3 contains 13 residues. CDR1 is SGHAT, CDR2 FQNNGV, per germline. V dropped 1 base and J dropped 10 bases, with 12 bases sitting between them. CDR3 protein: CASSLGGGGAQYF. CDR3 DNA: TGTGCCAGCAGCTTAGGGGGTGGAGGGGCGCAGTATTTT.

The V and J genes are TRBV2 and TRBJ2-6, with D possibly being TRBD1 (6 bases). The germline CDR1 and CDR2 sequences are SNHLY and FYNNEI. The V end lost 1 base, the J end lost 0 bases, and 19 bases lay between the germline ends. The CDR3 totals 20 residues. The CDR3 DNA reads TGTGCCAGCAGTGAAGGGGGCCGCCCAGGGGTCCACTCTGGGGCCAACGTCCTGACTTTC. It specifies CASSEGGRPGVHSGANVLTF.

This clone was detected only once. The rearrangement links TRBV5-1 to TRBJ1-3, with 7 bases that match TRBD1. The CDR3 runs to 14 residues. With V trimmed by 4 bases and J by 0 bases, 1 base remained unmatched. Germline values: CDR1 SGHRS, CDR2 YFSETQ. This chain's CDR3 is CASSEGASGNTIYF. The CDR3 coding sequence is TGCGCCAGCAGCGAGGGGGCCTCTGGAAACACCATATATTTT. Together with reference TRBV5-1 and TRBJ1-3, the CDR3 gives the full variable domain: KAGVTQTPRYLIKTRGQQVTLSCSPISGHRSVSWYQQTPGQGLQFLFEYFSETQRNKGNFPGRFSGRQFSNSRSEMNVSTLELGDSALYLCASSEGASGNTIYFGEGSWLTVV.

The chain employs TRBV5-8 and TRBJ2-7; D may be TRBD2 (7 bases). Germline assignment: CDR1 SGHTS and CDR2 YDEGEE. Trimming took 7 bases from V and 6 from J, leaving 17 bases between them. The CDR3 runs 13 residues. The CDR3 here is CASDQTGGPEQYF. The CDR3 nucleotides read TGTGCCAGCGACCAAACGGGGGGCCCCGAGCAGTACTTC.

V and J are TRBV7-3 and TRBJ2-5, with D perhaps matching TRBD2 (6 bases). The V and J ends lost 1 base and 5 bases respectively, with 14 bases between them. The germline V gene has CDR1 SGHTA and CDR2 FQGTGA. The CDR3 is 15 amino acids. CDR3 region: CASSLNGGVGETQYF. The CDR3 coding sequence is TGTGCCAGCAGCTTAAATGGAGGGGTGGGCGAGACCCAGTACTTC.

This sequence joins TRBV7-2 and TRBJ2-7; D may be TRBD2 (5 bases). The CDR3 contains 14 residues. The V and J ends lost 1 base and 2 bases respectively, with 9 bases between them. Per the germline V gene, CDR1 is SGHTA and CDR2 is FQGNSA. The CDR3 DNA reads as TGTGCCAGCAGCTTAGGCCTAGCCGCCTACGAGCAGTACTTC. Translating gives CASSLGLAAYEQYF. The full variable domain, rest sourced from reference TRBV7-2 and TRBJ2-7, is GAGVSQSPSNKVTEKGKDVELRCDPISGHTALYWYRQSLGQGLEFLIYFQGNSAPDKSGLPSDRFSAERTGGSVSTLTIQRTQQEDSAVYLCASSLGLAAYEQYFGPGTRLTVT.

This chain links TRBV9 with TRBJ2-1; 8 nucleotides align to TRBD2. The CDR3 is 17 amino acids. Germline V gene sequence: CDR1 SGDLS, CDR2 YYNGEE. Unmatched junction bases numbered 12, after V lost 3 bases and J lost 4 bases. The CDR3 nucleotides read TGTGCCAGCAGCGCTCCGACCGGGACTAGTAAATACAATGAGCAGTTCTTC. Its translation is CASSAPTGTSKYNEQFF.

The chain uses TRBV4-1 and TRBJ1-1; D might be TRBD1 (6 bases). V lost 4 bases to trimming and J lost 0 bases, with 21 bases between them. The CDR3 is 18 residues long. Per germline, CDR1 MGHRA and CDR2 YSYEKL. Here the CDR3 reads CASSPRSPVGQLNTEAFF. The CDR3 bases are TGCGCCAGCAGCCCCCGTTCACCCGTGGGACAACTGAACACTGAAGCTTTCTTT.

The chain combines TRBV1 with TRBJ1-3. TRBV1 is a known pseudogene. This CDR3 has 15 residues. CDR3 amino acids: CTSSDKLVIGNTIYF. The DNA of the CDR3 is TGCACCAGCAGCGATAAGTTAGTAATCGGAAACACCATATATTTT.

The rearrangement joins TRBV4-2 to TRBJ1-4; perhaps TRBD1 as D (6 bases). Germline V gene sequence: CDR1 LGHNA, CDR2 YNFKEQ. V was clipped by 3 bases and J by 7 bases, with 15 bases between them. This CDR3 has 15 amino acids. The CDR3, as DNA: TGTGCCAGCAGCCAGCAGACAGGTGGAATTGAAAAACTGTTTTTT. Its translation is CASSQQTGGIEKLFF.

V usage is TRBV6-5 and J usage is TRBJ2-7; D is possibly TRBD2 (5 bases). There are 16 residues in the CDR3. V was trimmed by 0 bases and J by 0 bases, leaving 12 bases between them. CDR1 and CDR2 from the germline V gene are MNHEY and SVGAGI. CDR3 residues: CASSYSTGGSSYEQYF. The DNA of the CDR3 is TGTGCCAGCAGTTACTCGACTGGCGGGTCCTCCTACGAGCAGTACTTC.

The gene calls are TRBV11-3 and TRBJ2-3; D ambiguous. The V end was cut by 0 bases, the J end by 0 bases, with 4 bases between. CDR1 is SGHNT, CDR2 YENEEA, per germline. The CDR3 has 14 residues. In nucleotides, the CDR3 is TGTGCCAGCAGCTTAGAGCGGAGCACAGATACGCAGTATTTT. Translating it yields CASSLERSTDTQYF.

The chain joins TRBV5-8 to TRBJ2-1, with 11 bases lining up with TRBD1. CDR1 is SGHTS, CDR2 YDEGEE, per germline. V was pared by 4 bases and J by 6 bases, with 6 bases of the junction left unmatched. The CDR3 consists of 15 residues. CDR3 nucleotides: TGTGCCAGCAGCCTAGGACAGGGGGCTGGCAATGAGCAGTTCTTC. As protein: CASSLGQGAGNEQFF.

This CDR3 reads CASSFQGTGAYHEQYF. CDR3 bases: TGTGCCAGCAGCTTTCAAGGGACAGGGGCCTATCACGAGCAGTACTTC. The chain carries TRBV5-6 and TRBJ2-7, with 10 bases matching TRBD1. The CDR3 loop spans 16 amino acids. Germline CDR1 SGHDT, CDR2 YYEEEE. J gave up 5 bases and V 2 bases, and 10 bases lay outside the gene matches. Combining the CDR3 with reference TRBV5-6 and TRBJ2-7 gives the whole variable domain DAGVTQSPTHLIKTRGQQVTLRCSPKSGHDTVSWYQQALGQGPQFIFQYYEEEERQRGNFPDRFSGHQFPNYSSELNVNALLLGDSALYLCASSFQGTGAYHEQYFGPGTRLTVT.

The chain uses TRBV7-9 and TRBJ2-7; maybe TRBD2 (6 bases). CDR1 and CDR2 from the germline V gene are SEHNR and FQNEAQ (reference sequence). V was shortened by 4 bases and J by 6 bases, with 10 bases between the two germline ends. The length of the CDR3 is 12 residues. The CDR3 loop reads CASSSGGFEQYF. CDR3 bases: TGTGCCAGCAGCTCTGGGGGGTTCGAGCAGTACTTC. Looking up the rest from reference TRBV7-9 and TRBJ2-7 gives the full variable domain: DTGVSQNPRHKITKRGQNVTFRCDPISEHNRLYWYRQTLGQGPEFLTYFQNEAQLEKSRLLSDRFSAERPKGSFSTLEIQRTEQGDSAMYLCASSSGGFEQYFGPGTRLTVT.

As concerns this clone: This specimen includes other DNA sequences encoding the same CDR3. This chain links TRBV5-1 with TRBJ2-7; possible D gene TRBD2, 6 bases. Trimming stripped 2 bases from V and 1 base from J, with 7 bases between. CDR1 and CDR2 (germline): SGHRS, YFSETQ. This CDR3 comprises 13 residues. The CDR3 is CASSFGTSYEQYF. CDR3 DNA sequence: TGCGCCAGCAGCTTTGGGACTTCCTACGAGCAGTACTTC.

The chain combines TRBV4-1 with TRBJ1-5; tentative D call: TRBD1 (5 bases). The V gene lost 3 bases and the J gene lost 3 bases, with 12 bases spanning the gap. CDR3 length equals 15 residues. Germline CDR1 reads MGHRA; CDR2 reads YSYEKL. CDR3 sequence reads: CASSQAGRFNQPQHF. The CDR3 nucleotides read TGCGCCAGCAGCCAGGCGGGACGGTTCAATCAGCCCCAGCATTTT.

The CDR3 region has the DNA TGCGCCAGCAGCCAAGATGGGTCGGGACTAGCCCTGGGGGCCAACGTCCTGACTTTC. This sequence encodes CASSQDGSGLALGANVLTF. The chain employs TRBV4-1 and TRBJ2-6; TRBD2 agrees at 9 bases. Germline CDR1 MGHRA, CDR2 YSYEKL. This CDR3 is built from 19 residues. J gave up 4 bases and V 0 bases, and 10 bases lay outside the gene matches.

The rearrangement uses TRBV5-1 and TRBJ2-7; TRBD1 matches at 7 bases. Germline V lookup: CDR1 SGHRS, CDR2 YFSETQ. J gave up 0 bases and V 0 bases, and 6 bases lay outside the gene matches. The CDR3 length is 16 residues. The CDR3 sequence: CASSLAYRGFSYEQYF. The CDR3, as DNA: TGCGCCAGCAGCTTGGCTTACAGGGGATTCTCCTACGAGCAGTACTTC.

This chain joins TRBV7-9 and TRBJ1-4; 9 bases line up with TRBD1. J lost 5 bases, V lost 5 bases, and 3 bases had no gene match. This CDR3 is built from 14 residues. Looked up from germline, CDR1 is SEHNR and CDR2 is FQNEAQ (reference sequence). CDR3 nucleotides: TGTGCCAGCAGCGTCGGGACAGGGAATGAAAAACTGTTTTTT. It translates to CASSVGTGNEKLFF. Using reference TRBV7-9 and TRBJ1-4 for the parts outside the CDR3, the full variable domain is DTGVSQNPRHKITKRGQNVTFRCDPISEHNRLYWYRQTLGQGPEFLTYFQNEAQLEKSRLLSDRFSAERPKGSFSTLEIQRTEQGDSAMYLCASSVGTGNEKLFFGSGTQLSVL.

Only one count was recorded for this clone. The chain employs TRBV28 and TRBJ2-1, with TRBD1 matching over 10 bases. Per the germline V gene, CDR1 is MDHEN and CDR2 is SYDVKM. There are 18 residues in the CDR3. The V gene end was trimmed by 6 bases and the J gene end by 9 bases; junction bases not matched to a gene: 20. The CDR3 loop is CASSETRRRTGGRSEQFF. The CDR3 DNA sequence: TGTGCCAGCAGCGAAACCCGCCGGAGGACAGGGGGTAGGAGTGAGCAGTTCTTC. Supplemented by reference TRBV28 and TRBJ2-1, the full variable domain reads DVKVTQSSRYLVKRTGEKVFLECVQDMDHENMFWYRQDPGLGLRLIYFSYDVKMKEKGDIPEGYSVSREKKERFSLILESASTNQTSMYLCASSETRRRTGGRSEQFFGPGTRLTVL.

The chain joins TRBV5-3 to TRBJ2-7; TRBD2 aligns across 8 bases. TRBV5-3 has ORF status, its function being uncertain. This CDR3 has 15 residues. The V gene end was trimmed by 3 bases and the J gene end by 0 bases; junction bases not matched to a gene: 5. The CDR3 loop is CARSWERGSSYEQYF. The CDR3 DNA is TGTGCCAGAAGCTGGGAGCGGGGGAGCTCCTACGAGCAGTACTTC.

The chain uses TRBV11-2 and TRBJ2-7, with 8 bases lining up with TRBD1. V was pared by 6 bases and J by 6 bases, with 4 bases of the junction left unmatched. Germline V lookup: CDR1 SGHAT, CDR2 FQNNGV. The CDR3 runs to 12 residues. The CDR3 DNA is TGTGCCAGCAGTTCAGGGGGCGGCGAGCAGTACTTC. Amino acid sequence: CASSSGGGEQYF. Drawing the rest from reference TRBV11-2 and TRBJ2-7, the complete variable domain is EAGVAQSPRYKIIEKRQSVAFWCNPISGHATLYWYQQILGQGPKLLIQFQNNGVVDDSQLPKDRFSAERLKGVDSTLKIQPAKLEDSAVYLCASSSGGGEQYFGPGTRLTVT.